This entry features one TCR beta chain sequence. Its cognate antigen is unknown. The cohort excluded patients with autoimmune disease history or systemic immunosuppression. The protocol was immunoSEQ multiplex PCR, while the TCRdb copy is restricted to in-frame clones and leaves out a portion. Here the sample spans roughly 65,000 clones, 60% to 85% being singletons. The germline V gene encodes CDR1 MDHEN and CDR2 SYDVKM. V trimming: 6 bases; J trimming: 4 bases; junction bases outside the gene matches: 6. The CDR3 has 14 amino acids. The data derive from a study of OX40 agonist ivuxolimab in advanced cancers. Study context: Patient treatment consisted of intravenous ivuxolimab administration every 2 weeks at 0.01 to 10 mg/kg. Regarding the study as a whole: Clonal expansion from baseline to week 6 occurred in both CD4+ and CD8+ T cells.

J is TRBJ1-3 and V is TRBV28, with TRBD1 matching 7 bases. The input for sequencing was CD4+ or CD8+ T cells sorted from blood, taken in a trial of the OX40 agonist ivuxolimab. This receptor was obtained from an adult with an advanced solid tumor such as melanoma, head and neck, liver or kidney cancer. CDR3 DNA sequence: TGTGCCAGCAGCCCTTGGACAGGAGGAAACACCATATATTTT. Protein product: CASSPWTGGNTIYF.